This T cell receptor beta chain was identified in a study of cytomegalovirus exposure and HLA in healthy donors. J gave up 3 bases and V 0 bases, and 4 bases lay outside the gene matches. In germline, CDR1 is SQVTM, CDR2 ANQGSEA. The CDR3 runs to 16 residues. 13 Jbeta primers and 60 Vbeta primers were used for the PCR. Sequencing used immunoSEQ multiplex PCR; TCRdb keeps in-frame clones, though not all of them. The sample records roughly 120,000 clones, about 78% being singletons. General study points: It was reported that TCR beta sequences correctly inferred the HLA-A and HLA-B alleles for most subjects. Segments of the TCR beta V type were, in most cases, productive about 87% or about 30% of the time in an earlier analysis.

About this clone: Its matching antigen is unknown.

The sequencing sample was made of PBMCs. The gene calls are TRBV29-1 and TRBJ2-1; TRBD1 matches at 11 bases. This receptor was obtained from a woman between 40 and 55 years old in good health and CMV-seropositive. Written as DNA, the CDR3 is TGCAGCGTTGAAGAGGGGACAGGGGGTCACTACAATGAGCAGTTCTTC. Its translation: CSVEEGTGGHYNEQFF.